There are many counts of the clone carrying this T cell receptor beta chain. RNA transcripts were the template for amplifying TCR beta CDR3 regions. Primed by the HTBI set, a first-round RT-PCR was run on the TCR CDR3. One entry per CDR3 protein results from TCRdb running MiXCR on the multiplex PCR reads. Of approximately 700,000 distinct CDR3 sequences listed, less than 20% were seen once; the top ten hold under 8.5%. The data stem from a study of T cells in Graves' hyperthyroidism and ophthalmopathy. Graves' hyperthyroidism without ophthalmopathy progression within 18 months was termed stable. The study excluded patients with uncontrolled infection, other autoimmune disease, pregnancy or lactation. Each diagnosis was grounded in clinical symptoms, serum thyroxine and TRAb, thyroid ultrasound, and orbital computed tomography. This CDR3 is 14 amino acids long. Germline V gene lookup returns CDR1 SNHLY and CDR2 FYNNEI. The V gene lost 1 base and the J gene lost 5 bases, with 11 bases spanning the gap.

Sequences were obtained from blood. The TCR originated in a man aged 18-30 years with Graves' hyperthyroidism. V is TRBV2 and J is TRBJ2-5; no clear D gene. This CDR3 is CASSEVRPEETQYF. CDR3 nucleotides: TGTGCCAGCAGTGAAGTAAGACCGGAGGAGACCCAGTACTTC.